Each of the 27 T cell receptor beta chains below was sequenced from the same sample in a study of cytomegalovirus exposure and HLA in healthy donors. The PCR contained 60 Vbeta and 13 Jbeta primers. Here immunoSEQ multiplex PCR was the method, and the copy in TCRdb shows in-frame clones only, minus some. The table has roughly 80,000 clones, less than 80% seen once. Specimen: PBMCs. The receptors were sampled from a woman aged 45-65 years in good health and CMV-seropositive.

The chain carries TRBV13 and TRBJ1-1; D unresolved. V was shortened by 1 base and J by 1 base, with 10 bases between the two germline ends. This CDR3 region has 15 residues. The V gene's germline CDR1 is PRHDT and CDR2 FYEKMQ (reference sequence). CDR3 bases: TGTGCCAGCAGCTTAGACCGATTTAGGAACACTGAAGCTTTCTTT. Its protein product is CASSLDRFRNTEAFF.

The rearrangement uses TRBV10-2 and TRBJ2-1, with a tentative D call TRBD2 (5 bases). The CDR3 has 12 amino acids. Germline CDR1 reads WSHSY; CDR2 reads SAAADI. V lost 6 bases and J lost 3, with 6 bases in between. CDR3 sequence: CASSGDYNEQFF. CDR3 DNA: TGCGCCAGCAGCGGGGACTACAATGAGCAGTTCTTC.

The chain joins TRBV19 to TRBJ1-5, with a possible D match to TRBD1 (5 bases). Germline CDR1 reads LNHDA; CDR2 reads SQIVND (reference sequence). Trimming removed 6 bases at V and 1 base at J, with 19 bases between. The CDR3 is made up of 17 amino acids. This CDR3 is CASRGNWPAGSNQPQHF. The CDR3 DNA follows: TGTGCCAGTAGGGGCAATTGGCCGGCAGGGAGCAATCAGCCCCAGCATTTT.

The rearrangement joins TRBV6-1 to TRBJ2-4; 7 bases align to TRBD1. This CDR3 comprises 14 residues. V was clipped by 4 bases and J by 6 bases; unmatched bases: 6. Per germline, CDR1 MNHNS and CDR2 SASEGT. The DNA of the CDR3 is TGTGCCAGCAGTGTCGACAGGGCGCCAAACATTCAGTACTTC. Protein sequence: CASSVDRAPNIQYF.

CDR3 amino acids: CASTDRNVDYEQYF. As DNA, the CDR3 is TGTGCCAGCACGGACAGAAACGTCGACTACGAGCAGTACTTC. V is TRBV6-1 and J is TRBJ2-7; perhaps TRBD1 as D (6 bases). V was trimmed by 7 bases and J by 3 bases, leaving 16 bases between them. The germline gives CDR1 MNHNS, CDR2 SASEGT. This CDR3 is built from 14 residues.

The chain employs TRBV5-6 and TRBJ1-6; D not resolved. V lost 6 bases and J lost 0, with 13 bases in between. This CDR3 spans 16 amino acids. From germline, CDR1 is SGHDT and CDR2 YYEEEE. CDR3 protein: CASTSGWSSYNSPLHF. The DNA for the CDR3 is TGTGCCAGCACCTCCGGGTGGAGCTCCTATAATTCACCCCTCCACTTT.

J is TRBJ1-1 and V is TRBV28, with D possibly being TRBD1 (5 bases). The CDR3 is made up of 16 amino acids. CDR1 MDHEN and CDR2 SYDVKM come from the germline V gene. The V end was cut by 3 bases, the J end by 0 bases, with 14 bases between. In DNA form, the CDR3 reads TGTGCCAGCAGTTTCTGGTTGAAGGGGTTGAACACTGAAGCTTTCTTT. Amino acids: CASSFWLKGLNTEAFF.

Comments on this clone: Other DNA sequences within the sample encode an identical CDR3. The J gene is TRBJ1-1, the V gene TRBV25-1, with TRBD1 as a possible D gene (6 bases). Germline values: CDR1 MGHDK, CDR2 SYGVNS. The V and J ends lost 7 bases and 8 bases respectively, with 23 bases between them. This CDR3 spans 15 amino acids. In DNA form, the CDR3 reads TGTGCCAGCAAGGTCCACAGGGAAGTAGGGACCGAAGCTTTCTTT. Residues: CASKVHREVGTEAFF.

This chain joins TRBV2 and TRBJ1-1; D gene ambiguous. The ends were cut back, 1 base at V and 3 bases at J, with 9 bases in the middle. The V gene's germline CDR1 is SNHLY and CDR2 FYNNEI. The CDR3 consists of 14 residues. DNA for the CDR3: TGTGCCAGCAGTGAAGGGAGAGGGTACACTGAAGCTTTCTTT. Translating gives CASSEGRGYTEAFF.

The chain links TRBV19 to TRBJ2-6, with D maybe TRBD2 (5 bases). This CDR3 region has 14 residues. The germline V gene encodes CDR1 LNHDA and CDR2 SQIVND (reference sequence). Between the trimmed V and J ends, which lost 6 bases and 2 bases, there was a span of 8 bases. The CDR3 nucleotides are TGTGCCAGTAGAGAGGGTGCTGGGGCCAACGTCCTGACTTTC. It translates to CASREGAGANVLTF.

This clone has only one observation. The genes are TRBV29-1 and TRBJ1-1; tentative D call: TRBD1 (5 bases). Germline CDR1 reads SQVTM; CDR2 reads ANQGSEA. The V gene lost 8 bases and the J gene lost 4 bases, with 14 bases spanning the gap. The CDR3 extends over 12 amino acids. The CDR3 DNA reads TGCAGCTCCCGGGGGGGATCCACTGAAGCTTTCTTT. Its protein product is CSSRGGSTEAFF.

The rearrangement uses TRBV28 and TRBJ1-1; TRBD1 matches at 7 bases. The CDR3 totals 13 residues. After removal of 6 bases from V and 5 bases from J, the junction contained 6 bases not matched to a gene. In germline, CDR1 is MDHEN, CDR2 SYDVKM. CDR3 residues: CASRSPGGTEAFF. Here the CDR3 DNA reads TGTGCCAGCAGAAGTCCAGGGGGGACTGAAGCTTTCTTT.

The rearrangement joins TRBV6-1 to TRBJ1-3, with D perhaps TRBD1 (6 bases). Germline V gene data show CDR1 as MNHNS and CDR2 as SASEGT. V lost 4 bases to trimming and J lost 0 bases, with 13 bases between them. The CDR3 has 16 residues. This CDR3 reads CASSGPQDSSGNTIYF. DNA for the CDR3: TGTGCCAGCAGTGGCCCACAGGACAGCTCTGGAAACACCATATATTTT.

The chain recombines TRBV29-1 with TRBJ2-1; D is ambiguous. V lost 4 bases and J lost 5, with 9 bases in between. Germline V CDR1 and CDR2: SQVTM, ANQGSEA. The CDR3 covers 12 residues. CDR3 nucleotide sequence: TGCAGCGTTGGAGGTAAGGACAATGAGCAGTTCTTC. Residues: CSVGGKDNEQFF.

In its sample, this clone was seen a few times. The chain employs TRBV5-6 and TRBJ1-1; possible D gene TRBD1, 6 bases. Trimming took 4 bases from V and 1 from J, leaving 17 bases between them. The CDR3 totals 16 residues. Germline V lookup: CDR1 SGHDT, CDR2 YYEEEE. CDR3 in amino acids: CASSRPGTWENTEAFF. CDR3 in DNA: TGTGCCAGCAGCCGTCCCGGGACATGGGAGAACACTGAAGCTTTCTTT.

This clone was picked up a small number of times. The chain uses TRBV11-2 and TRBJ2-5; possibly TRBD2 for D (5 bases). There are 14 residues in the CDR3. From germline, CDR1 is SGHAT and CDR2 FQNNGV. Trimming removed 4 bases at V and 3 bases at J, with 12 bases between. CDR3 sequence reads: CASSSEDWEETQYF. CDR3 coding DNA: TGTGCCAGCAGCTCAGAGGACTGGGAAGAGACCCAGTACTTC.

The chain uses TRBV6-4 and TRBJ2-3, with 11 bases fitting TRBD2. The germline gives CDR1 MRHNA, CDR2 SNTAGT. The CDR3 contains 17 residues. V gave up 0 bases and J gave up 4 bases; unmatched junction bases: 6. CDR3 sequence reads: CASSDSAGSGGADTQYF. The CDR3 nucleotides read TGTGCCAGCAGTGACTCTGCGGGTAGCGGGGGGGCAGATACGCAGTATTTT.

The chain is built from TRBV12-5 and TRBJ2-2; a weak D match, TRBD2 (5 bases). CDR1 is LGHNT and CDR2 is FRNRAP in the germline V gene. The CDR3 spans 18 residues. The V end lost 9 bases, the J end lost 2 bases, and 25 bases lay between the germline ends. CDR3 protein: CARNREQPPTPNTGELFF. CDR3 DNA: TGTGCTAGGAACCGGGAACAGCCTCCCACCCCCAACACCGGGGAGCTGTTTTTT. Using reference TRBV12-5 and TRBJ2-2 for the parts outside the CDR3, the full variable domain is DARVTQTPRHKVTEMGQEVTMRCQPILGHNTVFWYRQTMMQGLELLAYFRNRAPLDDSGMPKDRFSAEMPDATLATLKIQPSEPRDSAVYFCARNREQPPTPNTGELFFGEGSRLTVL.

The gene calls are TRBV13 and TRBJ2-7; D remains unclear. Germline V lookup: CDR1 PRHDT, CDR2 FYEKMQ (reference sequence). The CDR3 covers 14 residues. Trimming stripped 1 base from V and 6 bases from J, with 13 bases between. CDR3 coding DNA: TGTGCCAGCAGCTTAGCAGAAGACCCGGGCGAGCAGTACTTC. Translating it yields CASSLAEDPGEQYF. Filled out from reference TRBV13 and TRBJ2-7, the complete variable domain reads AAGVIQSPRHLIKEKRETATLKCYPIPRHDTVYWYQQGPGQDPQFLISFYEKMQSDKGSIPDRFSAQQFSDYHSELNMSSLELGDSALYFCASSLAEDPGEQYFGPGTRLTVT.

This chain uses TRBV5-1 with TRBJ1-5, with 8 positions matching TRBD1. The germline gives CDR1 SGHRS, CDR2 YFSETQ. The CDR3 runs to 14 residues. The ends lost 2 bases at V and 6 bases at J; junction bases unmatched: 4. The CDR3 nucleotides read TGCGCCAGCAGCTTAGGACAGGGCAGTCAGCCCCAGCATTTT. Protein: CASSLGQGSQPQHF.

The rearrangement uses TRBV5-5 and TRBJ2-3, with 8 bases aligning to TRBD1. The CDR3 spans 15 residues. The junction had 6 bases not matched to a gene; V was cut back by 2 bases and J by 4 bases. The germline gives CDR1 SGHKS, CDR2 YYEKEE (reference sequence). CDR3 DNA sequence: TGTGCCAGCAGCTTCCGGACAGGGTGGCCAGATACGCAGTATTTT. This sequence encodes CASSFRTGWPDTQYF.

This clone has more than one count but fewer than ten. The chain couples TRBV28 to TRBJ1-2; TRBD1 matches 8 bases. The V segment lost 6 bases and the J segment 5 bases; nucleotides outside the gene matches: 8. CDR1 is MDHEN, CDR2 SYDVKM, per germline. The CDR3 is made up of 14 amino acids. CDR3 coding DNA: TGTGCCAGCAGGCGTGGACAGGGCGAATATGGCTACACCTTC. As protein: CASRRGQGEYGYTF.

The rearrangement joins TRBV7-9 to TRBJ1-3, with D possibly TRBD1 on 5 matching bases. CDR3 length: 19 residues. V was pared by 1 base and J by 0 bases, with 19 bases between. Germline-derived CDR1 and CDR2 are SEHNR and FQNEAQ (reference sequence). The CDR3 region has the DNA TGTGCCAGCAGCTTAGGGGTTGGGGGGACCCTCAGCTCTGGAAACACCATATATTTT. It translates to CASSLGVGGTLSSGNTIYF.

This rearrangement joins TRBV28 to TRBJ1-5, with D unresolved. Trimming stripped 2 bases from V and 1 base from J, with 12 bases between. The CDR3 runs to 16 residues. Germline CDR1 reads MDHEN; CDR2 reads SYDVKM. Here the CDR3 DNA reads TGTGCCAGCAGTTTAAGAGGGTTGAAAAGCAATCAGCCCCAGCATTTT. It specifies CASSLRGLKSNQPQHF.

The rearrangement joins TRBV2 to TRBJ1-2; D unresolved. Germline V gives CDR1 SNHLY, CDR2 FYNNEI. The length of the CDR3 is 13 residues. The V end was cut by 3 bases, the J end by 5 bases, with 10 bases between. The chain's CDR3 is CASSEQAPYGYTF. CDR3 sequence (DNA): TGTGCCAGCAGTGAGCAGGCACCTTATGGCTACACCTTC.

This chain joins TRBV2 and TRBJ2-2; D possibly corresponds to TRBD1 (7 bases). Trimming removed 2 bases at V and 6 bases at J, with 16 bases between. This CDR3 region has 16 residues. Per germline, CDR1 SNHLY and CDR2 FYNNEI. The CDR3 loop reads CASSERRGRRPGELFF. CDR3 in DNA: TGTGCCAGCAGTGAAAGGAGGGGGCGTCGGCCCGGGGAGCTGTTTTTT. Full variable domain (remainder filled in from reference TRBV2 and TRBJ2-2): EPEVTQTPSHQVTQMGQEVILRCVPISNHLYFYWYRQILGQKVEFLVSFYNNEISEKSEIFDDQFSVERPDGSNFTLKIRSTKLEDSAMYFCASSERRGRRPGELFFGEGSRLTVL.

This clone appeared a few times. The rearrangement uses TRBV19 and TRBJ2-1, with a weak D call TRBD2 (5 bases). Trimming removed 3 bases at V and 8 bases at J, with 14 bases between. Germline CDR1 and CDR2: LNHDA and SQIVND (reference sequence). This CDR3 spans 14 amino acids. CDR3 sequence reads: CASSIKDTRDEQFF. The CDR3 coding sequence is TGTGCCAGTAGTATCAAGGATACTAGGGATGAGCAGTTCTTC.